These T cell receptor beta chains were read from a single sample in a study of cytomegalovirus exposure and HLA in healthy donors. Sequencing was performed with immunoSEQ multiplex PCR; in TCRdb, only in-frame clones are kept and a portion is missing. The table has over 200,000 clones, approximately 82% seen once; the top ten hold around 5.4%. Sequenced sample: PBMCs. These receptor sequences come from a woman aged 18-29 years in good health and CMV-seronegative. Each CDR3 is given with its conserved first and last residue. Each record gives: J gene, D gene, V gene, clone size, CDR3 DNA, CDR3 protein. The D gene is left open where the match is weak. Clone size is given for some rows only: seen once, a few or many times, or a class if the clone is expanded.

j_gene: TRBJ1-1
d_gene: .
v_gene: TRBV5-1
abundance: once
CDR3nt: TGCGCCAGCAGCTCAAGGGAGACTGAAGCTTTCTTT
CDR3aa: CASSSRETEAFF

j_gene: TRBJ2-3
d_gene: .
v_gene: TRBV10-1
abundance: .
CDR3nt: TGCGCCAGCAGCCCAGGGGATACGCAGTATTTT
CDR3aa: CASSPGDTQYF

j_gene: TRBJ1-1
d_gene: .
v_gene: TRBV7-2
abundance: .
CDR3nt: TGTGCCAGCAGCGTGGGACTCTTGAACACTGAAGCTTTCTTT
CDR3aa: CASSVGLLNTEAFF

j_gene: TRBJ1-2
d_gene: .
v_gene: TRBV2
abundance: .
CDR3nt: TGTGCCAGCAGTGGGGAACAGGGATTTGGCGGCTACACCTTC
CDR3aa: CASSGEQGFGGYTF

j_gene: TRBJ2-7
d_gene: TRBD1
v_gene: TRBV5-1
abundance: .
CDR3nt: TGCGCCAGCAGCTGGGGGGGACAGGGATACTACGAGCAGTACTTC
CDR3aa: CASSWGGQGYYEQYF

j_gene: TRBJ2-3
d_gene: TRBD2
v_gene: TRBV30
abundance: .
CDR3nt: TGTGCCTGGAGCAAGCTAGCGGGACCTCGGCGCACAGATACGCAGTATTTT
CDR3aa: CAWSKLAGPRRTDTQYF

j_gene: TRBJ1-1
d_gene: TRBD1
v_gene: TRBV5-1
abundance: .
CDR3nt: TGCGCCAGCAGCCCTGCGGGACAGAGGAACACTGAAGCTTTCTTT
CDR3aa: CASSPAGQRNTEAFF

j_gene: TRBJ2-1
d_gene: .
v_gene: TRBV4-1
abundance: .
CDR3nt: TGCGCCAGCAGCCAAGAAAGGGGGGGAGGGACGGATGAGCAGTTCTTC
CDR3aa: CASSQERGGGTDEQFF

j_gene: TRBJ2-7
d_gene: TRBD1
v_gene: TRBV7-9
abundance: .
CDR3nt: TGTGCCAGCAGCTTAGGCGGGGACAGGGAGTACTTC
CDR3aa: CASSLGGDREYF

j_gene: TRBJ2-7
d_gene: TRBD1
v_gene: TRBV27
abundance: once
CDR3nt: TGTGCCAGCAGTCCCGGGACAGTTTACGAGCAGTACTTC
CDR3aa: CASSPGTVYEQYF

j_gene: TRBJ2-1
d_gene: .
v_gene: TRBV10-3
abundance: many
CDR3nt: TGTGCCATCAGGCCGGGACTGCACAATGAGCAGTTCTTC
CDR3aa: CAIRPGLHNEQFF

j_gene: TRBJ1-2
d_gene: TRBD1
v_gene: TRBV10-3
abundance: .
CDR3nt: TGTGCCATCAGCGGACAGGTTCGTCATGGCTACACCTTC
CDR3aa: CAISGQVRHGYTF

j_gene: TRBJ2-7
d_gene: .
v_gene: TRBV11-1
abundance: .
CDR3nt: TGTGCCAGCAGCACACTATCGCGGGGAAGCGAGCAGTACTTC
CDR3aa: CASSTLSRGSEQYF

j_gene: TRBJ1-6
d_gene: .
v_gene: TRBV5-4
abundance: .
CDR3nt: TGTGCCAGCAGCCCGCAGAGGGGCCGGTCACCCCTCCACTTT
CDR3aa: CASSPQRGRSPLHF

j_gene: TRBJ2-1
d_gene: TRBD2
v_gene: TRBV6-1
abundance: .
CDR3nt: TGTGCCAGCAGTGAACTGGCGGGAGTGGACGAGCAGTTCTTC
CDR3aa: CASSELAGVDEQFF

j_gene: TRBJ1-3
d_gene: .
v_gene: TRBV4-1
abundance: .
CDR3nt: TGCGCCAGCAGCCAAGTAGGCTTACCTGGAAACACCATATATTTT
CDR3aa: CASSQVGLPGNTIYF

j_gene: TRBJ1-5
d_gene: TRBD1
v_gene: TRBV19
abundance: .
CDR3nt: TGTGCCAGTAGTATTTCTGGACAGGGTAATCAGCCCCAGCATTTT
CDR3aa: CASSISGQGNQPQHF

j_gene: TRBJ2-3
d_gene: .
v_gene: TRBV5-5
abundance: .
CDR3nt: TGTGCCAGCAGCTTGGGGACAGGCACAGATACGCAGTATTTT
CDR3aa: CASSLGTGTDTQYF

j_gene: TRBJ1-1
d_gene: TRBD1
v_gene: TRBV28
abundance: .
CDR3nt: TGTGCCAGCAGTTCACGACAGGGGACGAACACTGAAGCTTTCTTT
CDR3aa: CASSSRQGTNTEAFF

j_gene: TRBJ2-3
d_gene: TRBD2
v_gene: TRBV30
abundance: .
CDR3nt: TGTGCCTGGAGTTCTAGCGGGCCAGATACGCAGTATTTT
CDR3aa: CAWSSSGPDTQYF

j_gene: TRBJ1-1
d_gene: .
v_gene: TRBV5-1
abundance: .
CDR3nt: TGCGCCAGCAGCTTGAGGGCGGAGAGTATGAACACTGAAGCTTTCTTT
CDR3aa: CASSLRAESMNTEAFF

j_gene: TRBJ1-2
d_gene: .
v_gene: TRBV28
abundance: .
CDR3nt: TGTGCCAGCAGTTTATTGGGCAGGGACAATGGCTACACCTTC
CDR3aa: CASSLLGRDNGYTF

j_gene: TRBJ1-2
d_gene: .
v_gene: TRBV5-1
abundance: once
CDR3nt: TGCGCCAGCAGCTTGGCCAAAGGGAGGAGCTATGGCTACACCTTC
CDR3aa: CASSLAKGRSYGYTF

j_gene: TRBJ2-7
d_gene: .
v_gene: TRBV5-4
abundance: .
CDR3nt: TGTGCCAGCAGTTCTGATCAGACCTACGAGCAGTACTTC
CDR3aa: CASSSDQTYEQYF

j_gene: TRBJ2-7
d_gene: .
v_gene: TRBV6-1
abundance: .
CDR3nt: TGTGCCAGCAGTGAGGGGATGTCCGGGGGAAGCGAGCAGTACTTC
CDR3aa: CASSEGMSGGSEQYF

j_gene: TRBJ2-1
d_gene: TRBD2
v_gene: TRBV27
abundance: .
CDR3nt: TGTGCCAGCAGATTGACTAGCGGGAGAGGCGATGAGCAGTTCTTC
CDR3aa: CASRLTSGRGDEQFF

j_gene: TRBJ2-7
d_gene: TRBD1
v_gene: TRBV27
abundance: .
CDR3nt: TGTGCCAGCAGTTTAGACAGGGGCTCCTACGAGCAGTACTTC
CDR3aa: CASSLDRGSYEQYF

j_gene: TRBJ2-7
d_gene: TRBD2
v_gene: TRBV28
abundance: once
CDR3nt: TGTGCCAGCAGTTTTATTAGCGGGCCGAGGATAGCCGAGCAGTACTTC
CDR3aa: CASSFISGPRIAEQYF

j_gene: TRBJ2-3
d_gene: .
v_gene: TRBV11-2
abundance: .
CDR3nt: TGTGCCAGCAGCTTAGCGAAGGGTACAGATACGCAGTATTTT
CDR3aa: CASSLAKGTDTQYF

j_gene: TRBJ2-3
d_gene: .
v_gene: TRBV9
abundance: .
CDR3nt: TGTGCCAGCAGCGTAAATGTATTTTTCAACACGCAGTATTTT
CDR3aa: CASSVNVFFNTQYF

j_gene: TRBJ1-1
d_gene: .
v_gene: TRBV4-1
abundance: .
CDR3nt: TGCGCCAGCAGCCAAGGGACAACTGAAGCTTTCTTT
CDR3aa: CASSQGTTEAFF

j_gene: TRBJ2-1
d_gene: .
v_gene: TRBV6-5
abundance: once
CDR3nt: TGTGCCAGCAGACCCGAGTGGAGGGGTGAGCAGTTCTTC
CDR3aa: CASRPEWRGEQFF

j_gene: TRBJ2-7
d_gene: .
v_gene: TRBV18
abundance: .
CDR3nt: TGTGCCAGCTCACCCTCCGGGGGGCATCCGAGCACGCAGTACTTC
CDR3aa: CASSPSGGHPSTQYF

j_gene: TRBJ2-4
d_gene: .
v_gene: TRBV4-1
abundance: .
CDR3nt: TGCGCCAGCAGCCAAGATCGACCAGGGGGGGGCAAAAACATTCAGTACTTC
CDR3aa: CASSQDRPGGGKNIQYF

j_gene: TRBJ2-1
d_gene: TRBD2
v_gene: TRBV10-3
abundance: .
CDR3nt: TGTGCCATCAGGGGACTAGCGGGAGGTGGAGATGAGCAGTTCTTC
CDR3aa: CAIRGLAGGGDEQFF

j_gene: TRBJ1-5
d_gene: .
v_gene: TRBV5-8
abundance: once
CDR3nt: TGTGCCAGCAGCTCCATAGAGGGCGCGAGCAATCAGCCCCAGCATTTT
CDR3aa: CASSSIEGASNQPQHF

j_gene: TRBJ2-7
d_gene: .
v_gene: TRBV9
abundance: .
CDR3nt: TGTGCCAGCAGCCTCCGACAGGTTTCCTACGAGCAGTACTTC
CDR3aa: CASSLRQVSYEQYF